Listed below are T cell receptor beta chains from one sample, sequenced in a study of CD8 T cell repertoires and HIV-1 epitope variants. These TCRs are of unknown antigen specificity. This table comes from immunoSEQ multiplex PCR, and its TCRdb copy is limited to in-frame clones, with some not included. Of 6,000 or so clones in the sample, roughly 68% were seen once. The specimen sequenced was cultured CD8+ T cells derived from PBMCs. Every receptor here comes from a male donor with HIV. CDR3s include the opening cysteine and the closing phenylalanine or tryptophan. Each record gives: CDR3 protein, CDR3 DNA, clone size, D gene, V gene, J gene, CDR3 length. D genes are given only for firm matches. The size of a clone is reported for some rows only, either as once, few or many, or as a class for expanded clones.

CASYDDTTSGNTIYF	TGTGCCAGCTATGACGACACAACCTCTGGAAACACCATATATTTT	-	-	TRBV6-1	TRBJ1-3	15
CASSSIGDIAKNIQYF	TGTGCCAGCAGCTCCATCGGGGACATAGCCAAAAACATTCAGTACTTC	-	-	TRBV7-8	TRBJ2-4	16
CASSLAGQGSYNEQFF	TGTGCCAGCAGCTTAGCGGGACAGGGCTCCTACAATGAGCAGTTCTTC	large	TRBD1	TRBV7-8	TRBJ2-1	16
CASSPGTGQKQYF	TGCGCCAGCAGCCCTGGGACAGGGCAAAAGCAGTACTTC	-	TRBD1	TRBV5-1	TRBJ2-7	13
CASSLRAGEQYF	TGTGCCAGCAGCTTACGAGCGGGCGAGCAGTACTTC	-	-	TRBV4-2	TRBJ2-7	12
CASLGLAGETQYF	TGTGCCAGCTTAGGACTAGCGGGAGAGACCCAGTACTTC	-	TRBD2	TRBV28	TRBJ2-5	13
CASSVARGTAYGYTF	TGTGCCAGCAGCGTAGCCCGCGGGACGGCCTATGGCTACACCTTC	-	-	TRBV9	TRBJ1-2	15
CASSPDRASYNEQFF	TGTGCCAGCAGCCCAGACAGGGCTTCCTACAATGAGCAGTTCTTC	-	TRBD1	TRBV5-8	TRBJ2-1	15
CASSAPGVTGELFF	TGTGCCAGCAGTGCCCCGGGAGTGACCGGGGAGCTGTTTTTT	-	-	TRBV27	TRBJ2-2	14
CASSYSETGGNSPLHF	TGTGCCAGCAGTTACAGTGAAACAGGGGGGAATTCACCCCTCCACTTT	-	TRBD1	TRBV6-5	TRBJ1-6	16
CASSSRGGLSGELFF	TGTGCCAGTAGTTCTCGAGGAGGGTTAAGCGGGGAGCTGTTTTTT	-	-	TRBV19	TRBJ2-2	15
CASSFVEGASFNEQFF	TGTGCCAGCAGCTTTGTGGAGGGGGCGTCTTTCAATGAGCAGTTCTTC	-	-	TRBV5-8	TRBJ2-1	16
CASSTTGGNTQYF	TGTGCCAGCAGCACAACGGGGGGTAATACGCAGTATTTT	-	TRBD2	TRBV7-9	TRBJ2-3	13
CASSRTGEINEQYF	TGTGCCAGCAGCCGGACAGGGGAAATTAACGAGCAGTACTTC	few	TRBD1	TRBV5-4	TRBJ2-7	14
CSVKGDSSYEQYF	TGCAGCGTTAAGGGAGATAGCTCCTACGAGCAGTACTTC	-	-	TRBV29-1	TRBJ2-7	13
CASSAGGYSNQPQHF	TGTGCCAGCAGTGCCGGGGGTTATAGCAATCAGCCCCAGCATTTT	-	-	TRBV5-5	TRBJ1-5	15
CASSLTAASYEQYF	TGTGCCAGCAGCTTGACCGCAGCTTCCTACGAGCAGTACTTC	-	-	TRBV5-5	TRBJ2-7	14
CASSLGYEQYF	TGTGCCAGCAGTTTAGGGTACGAGCAGTACTTC	-	-	TRBV28	TRBJ2-7	11
CASSRGTGGMNTEAFF	TGTGCCAGCAGCCGAGGGACAGGGGGGATGAACACTGAAGCTTTCTTT	-	TRBD1	TRBV7-6	TRBJ1-1	16
CASSPGTSDYGYTF	TGTGCCAGCAGCCCTGGGACTTCTGACTATGGCTACACCTTC	few	-	TRBV11-1	TRBJ1-2	14
CASSFGYSYEQYF	TGTGCCAGCAGTTTCGGCTACTCCTACGAGCAGTACTTC	-	-	TRBV28	TRBJ2-7	13
CASSELGVVGTDTQYF	TGTGCCAGCAGTGAATTGGGGGTGGTCGGCACAGATACGCAGTATTTT	-	-	TRBV2	TRBJ2-3	16
CASSLTRGEISGSPFGTQYF	TGTGCCAGCAGCTTAACGCGGGGGGAAATAAGCGGGAGTCCCTTCGGGACCCAGTACTTC	-	TRBD2	TRBV7-8	TRBJ2-5	20
CASGSGTGGRGSGNTIYF	TGTGCCAGCGGATCAGGGACAGGGGGAAGGGGCTCTGGAAACACCATATATTTT	-	TRBD1	TRBV7-6	TRBJ1-3	18